This TCR beta chain was recorded in a study of chemoradiotherapy in HPV16-positive cancers. Study-wide background: Candidate HPV-specific T-cell clones and common TCR motifs came from functional assays in a couple of HPV16-positive patients. Study-level results: Candidate HPV-specific clones and E7-related TCR motifs grew in tumor during treatment. Only a couple of HPV16-positive patients supplied the functional HPV-specificity definition.

In its sample, this clone was seen once. The antigen is unknown. CDR1 is SEHNR, CDR2 FQNEAQ, per germline (reference sequence). The CDR3 runs 15 residues. The V and J ends lost 1 base and 5 bases respectively, with 11 bases between them. Repeated repertoire sampling spanned the course of chemoradiotherapy. The repertoire was sequenced with immunoSEQ multiplex PCR; TCRdb's copy has only in-frame clones and lacks some. The sample has 55,000 to 85,000 clones; 85% to 90% are singletons. J is TRBJ2-2 and V is TRBV7-9; D gene ambiguous. The sample consisted of blood, taken from a patient who underwent chemoradiotherapy. The origin of this receptor is a human donor with HPV-associated anogenital cancer. Here the CDR3 reads CASSLVSGRTGELFF. The CDR3, as DNA: TGTGCCAGCAGCTTAGTTTCGGGCAGAACCGGGGAGCTGTTTTTT.